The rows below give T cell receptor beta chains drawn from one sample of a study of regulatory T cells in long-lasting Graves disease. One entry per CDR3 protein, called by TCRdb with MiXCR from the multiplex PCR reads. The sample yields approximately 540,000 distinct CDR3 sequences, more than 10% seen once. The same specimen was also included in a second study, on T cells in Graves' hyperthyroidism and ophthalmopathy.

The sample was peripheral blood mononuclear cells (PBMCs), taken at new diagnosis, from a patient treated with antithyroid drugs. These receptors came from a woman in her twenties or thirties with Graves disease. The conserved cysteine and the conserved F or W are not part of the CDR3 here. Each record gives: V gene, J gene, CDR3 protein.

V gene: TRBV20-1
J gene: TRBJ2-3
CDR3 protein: SARDWGTGVDTQY

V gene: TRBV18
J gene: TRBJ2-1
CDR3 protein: ASSPAGLGHEQF

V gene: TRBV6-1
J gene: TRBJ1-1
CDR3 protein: ASSEAGNPNTEAF

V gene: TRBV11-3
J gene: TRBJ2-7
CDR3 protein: ASSLGQGAHEQY

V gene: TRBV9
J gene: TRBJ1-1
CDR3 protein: ASSPPRARNGEAF

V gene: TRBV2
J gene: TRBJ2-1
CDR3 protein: ASTPGTSSYNEQF

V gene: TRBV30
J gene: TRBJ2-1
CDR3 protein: AWSVLGAGEQF

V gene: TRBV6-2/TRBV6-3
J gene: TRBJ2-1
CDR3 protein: ASSGAGGSYNEQF

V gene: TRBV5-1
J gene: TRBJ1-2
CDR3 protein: ASSFGRVDGYT

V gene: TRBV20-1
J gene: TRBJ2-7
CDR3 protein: SASGSATTSSYEQY

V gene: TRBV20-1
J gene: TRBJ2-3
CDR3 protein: SADSGREFQADTQY

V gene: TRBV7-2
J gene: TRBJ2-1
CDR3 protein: ASSSPGLAGEATNEQF

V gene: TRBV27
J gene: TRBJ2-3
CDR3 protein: ASSFEGLGGDTQY

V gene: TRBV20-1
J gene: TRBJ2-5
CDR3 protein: SARQAGGGETQY

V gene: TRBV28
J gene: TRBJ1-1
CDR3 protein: ASSFFLRGEAF

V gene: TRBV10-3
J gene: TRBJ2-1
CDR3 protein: AISEKLAEPYNEQF

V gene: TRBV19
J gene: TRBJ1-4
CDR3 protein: ASSISDVEKLF

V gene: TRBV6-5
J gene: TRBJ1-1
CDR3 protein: ASSYSRQGNTEAF

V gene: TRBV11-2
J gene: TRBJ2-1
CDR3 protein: ASTSGLAEHEQF

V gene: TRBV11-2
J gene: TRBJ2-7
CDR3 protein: ASSLGTGVDEQY

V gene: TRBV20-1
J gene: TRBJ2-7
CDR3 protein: SALAGGLSSEQY

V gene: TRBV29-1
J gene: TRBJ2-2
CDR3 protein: SVVVANTGELF